What follows is one T cell receptor beta chain and its context. This clonotype was seen ten or more times. The antigen it recognizes is unknown. No clone much larger than this one lies a single base away; base qualities are absent. Amplification of TCR beta CDR3 regions was carried out from RNA transcripts. For the first round of RT-PCR on the TCR CDR3, the HTBI primer set was used together with the Qiagen OneStep RT-PCR kit. Libraries were constructed in a second round of multiplex PCR, after which size selection and purification were carried out. The libraries were sequenced on an Illumina HiSeq2000 using paired-end 100 bp reads. In the original analysis: SOAPnuke was used to process the raw data, removing reads that contained adapters or uncalled bases, had a mean Phred below 15, or lacked an exact match to the constant primer or identifier. High-quality paired reads were merged using COPE v1.2.5, and each unique nucleotide sequence was defined as a clonotype. MiTCR v1.1 was used to align clonotypes to the IMGT TRBV, TRBD and TRBJ reference segments. Only V-J combinations with frequency above 0.0001, covering 99% to 99.2% of repertoires, were analysed. The TCS score was defined as F50 (clonal expansion) divided by E x V (chaos), with BLOSUM62-based TCRdist calculated between CDR3 peptides within each V-J. Welch's t-statistics and random forest reduced roughly 500 V-J features to roughly 13, which were used in a naive Bayes classifier (R e1071). TCRdb handled the public reads itself, with Q25 trimming in fastp and clone calling in MiXCR, and kept productive beta chains. Each entry merges the rows of one CDR3 protein and shows their most common DNA and genes. These V and J calls derive from TCRdb rather than the authors' analysis. Across this sample there are approximately 250,000 distinct CDR3 sequences, with approximately 24% seen only once. The top ten clones comprise about 40% of the sample.

These data come from a study of T cells in Graves' hyperthyroidism and ophthalmopathy (dated by TCRdb to about 2019). Study-level background: Peripheral blood samples were taken at initial diagnosis, before any treatment was given. A discovery cohort of approximately 100 patients, about 44 with Graves' ophthalmopathy and approximately 57 with stable Graves' hyperthyroidism, was used to find distinguishing TCR V-J signatures. Whether ophthalmopathy could be predicted prospectively was tested in an independent validation cohort made up of under 20 hyperthyroidism patients plus 17 patients who later progressed to ophthalmopathy. The approximately 100 discovery patients were randomly divided into training and test sets at a 7:3 ratio. In addition, the study compared T-cell repertoires in thyroid tissue and in blood from about 6 Graves' hyperthyroidism patients. Once sampling was done, hyperthyroidism patients were given methimazole at a starting dose of 30 mg daily, whereas ophthalmopathy patients were given high-dose intravenous methylprednisolone. TCR Vbeta CDR3 sequencing of approximately 140 peripheral blood samples (over 40 ophthalmopathy, over 70 hyperthyroidism and 17 progressor patients) is reported in the paper.

General conclusions and limits of the study: Ophthalmopathy was separated from stable hyperthyroidism by a 13 V-J signature model, with approximately 86% sensitivity and roughly 81% specificity obtained in cross-validation and 80%/75% obtained in testing. In validation, the model predicted progression to ophthalmopathy with just under 71% sensitivity and approximately 72% specificity, a median of 6.5 months before onset. Blood samples also contained most of the expanded thyroid clonotypes (frequency above 0.001), which suggests that blood repertoires may reflect thyroid immune responses. Sample size was not statistically predetermined, and investigators were not blinded to group allocation.

Counted from cysteine to phenylalanine, this CDR3 has 13 amino acids. Of the read, only the CDR3 DNA is kept; its 39 bases are in frame from base 1. The trim is 4 bases for V and 3 bases for J, with a gap of 9 bases between the germline ends. CDR1 MDHEN and CDR2 SYDVKM were looked up in the germline V gene. Moderately to severely active disease, a Clinical Activity Score of at least 3, a NOSPECS grade of at least 4, and a duration under 3 months were present in ophthalmopathy patients. The study excluded patients with uncontrolled infections, other autoimmune diseases, pregnancy or lactation. Diagnoses relied on clinical symptoms, serum thyroxine and TRAb, thyroid ultrasound and orbital computed tomography. PBMCs were isolated from around 10 ml of fresh peripheral blood by Ficoll-Paque density gradient centrifugation. Total RNA was extracted with Trizol reagent, and quality was checked on an Agilent 2100 Bioanalyzer.

Material: blood. The sequence is built from TRBV28 and TRBJ2-5, with no confident D gene call. The clonotype was recovered from a woman aged 40 to 50 with Graves' ophthalmopathy. The CDR3 is CASSSPPEETQYF. Read as DNA, the sequence is TGTGCCAGCAGTTCGCCCCCGGAAGAGACCCAGTACTTC.